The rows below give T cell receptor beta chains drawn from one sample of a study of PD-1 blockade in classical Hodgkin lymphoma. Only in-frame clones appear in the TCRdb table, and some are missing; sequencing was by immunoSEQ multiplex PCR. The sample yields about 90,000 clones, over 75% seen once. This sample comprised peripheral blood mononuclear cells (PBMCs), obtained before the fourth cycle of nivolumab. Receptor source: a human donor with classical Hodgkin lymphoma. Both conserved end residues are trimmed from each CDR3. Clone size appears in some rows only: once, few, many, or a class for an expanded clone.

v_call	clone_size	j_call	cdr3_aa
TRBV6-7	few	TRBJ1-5	ASSFHSNQPQH
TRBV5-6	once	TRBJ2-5	ASSPEDYLAGRETQY
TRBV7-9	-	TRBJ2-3	ASSLSFLRDTQY
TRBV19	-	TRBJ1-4	ASSMGAGGLQKLF
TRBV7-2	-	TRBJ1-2	AIRSVPGYGYT
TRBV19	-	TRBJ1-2	ASSIWLDRAGYT
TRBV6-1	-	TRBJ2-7	ASSRTGLNEQY
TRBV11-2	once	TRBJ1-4	ASSQSRGSEKLF
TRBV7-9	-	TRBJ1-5	ASSRDGGGNQPQH
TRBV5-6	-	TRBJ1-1	ASSLGDEYTEAF
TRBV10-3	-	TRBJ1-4	AISDSINEKLF
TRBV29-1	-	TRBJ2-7	SVEKSGTGYEQY
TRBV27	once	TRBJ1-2	ASSLLGTNYGYT
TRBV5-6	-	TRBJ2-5	ASSLAETQY
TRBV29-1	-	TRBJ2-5	SVAPGETQY
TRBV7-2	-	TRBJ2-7	ASSLGGEGGSYEQY
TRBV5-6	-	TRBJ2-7	ASSPTQGSSYEQY
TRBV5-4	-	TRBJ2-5	ASSLSPGETQY
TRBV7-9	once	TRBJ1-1	ASSLPLNTEAF
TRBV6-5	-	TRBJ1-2	ASSYPGQGSGYT
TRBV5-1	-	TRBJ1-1	ASSLEGQLNTEAF
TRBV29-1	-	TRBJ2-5	SVSGALETQY
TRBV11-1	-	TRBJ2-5	ASSPGLAGGIQWETQY
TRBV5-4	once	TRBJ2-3	ASSYRSADTDTQY
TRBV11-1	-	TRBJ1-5	ASSGDHPTYSNQPQH
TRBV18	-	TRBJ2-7	ASSPIQGREQY
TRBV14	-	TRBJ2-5	ASSHMGVEETQY
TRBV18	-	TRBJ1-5	ASSRGGGGGNQPQH
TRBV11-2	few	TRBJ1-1	ASSPRL
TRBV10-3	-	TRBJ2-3	AISDIAGGRDTDTQY
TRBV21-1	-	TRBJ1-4	ASSKEGYRVHQLF
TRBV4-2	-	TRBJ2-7	ASSPLGGGENEQY
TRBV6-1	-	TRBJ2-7	ASSAQRGGSYEQY
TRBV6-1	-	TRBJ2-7	ASWGKRTGREEQY